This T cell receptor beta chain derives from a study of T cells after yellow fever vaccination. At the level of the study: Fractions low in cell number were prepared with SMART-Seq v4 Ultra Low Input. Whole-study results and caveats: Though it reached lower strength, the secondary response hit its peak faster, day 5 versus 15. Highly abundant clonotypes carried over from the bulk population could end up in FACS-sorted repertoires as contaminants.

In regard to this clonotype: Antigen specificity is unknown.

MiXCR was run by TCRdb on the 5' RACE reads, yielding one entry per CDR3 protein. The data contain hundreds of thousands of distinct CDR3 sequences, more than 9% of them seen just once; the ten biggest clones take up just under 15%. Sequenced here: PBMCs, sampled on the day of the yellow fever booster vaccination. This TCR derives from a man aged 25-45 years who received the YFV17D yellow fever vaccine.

The CDR3 DNA sequence: TGTGCCAGCAGTTACGCCGAACGAAGGGCTGAAGCTTTCTTT. Translating gives CASSYAERRAEAFF. The V and J genes are TRBV6-5 and TRBJ1-1, with D uncertain. CDR1 is MNHEY, CDR2 SVGAGI, per germline. Trimming took 2 bases from V and 6 from J, leaving 13 bases between them. The CDR3 contains 14 residues.